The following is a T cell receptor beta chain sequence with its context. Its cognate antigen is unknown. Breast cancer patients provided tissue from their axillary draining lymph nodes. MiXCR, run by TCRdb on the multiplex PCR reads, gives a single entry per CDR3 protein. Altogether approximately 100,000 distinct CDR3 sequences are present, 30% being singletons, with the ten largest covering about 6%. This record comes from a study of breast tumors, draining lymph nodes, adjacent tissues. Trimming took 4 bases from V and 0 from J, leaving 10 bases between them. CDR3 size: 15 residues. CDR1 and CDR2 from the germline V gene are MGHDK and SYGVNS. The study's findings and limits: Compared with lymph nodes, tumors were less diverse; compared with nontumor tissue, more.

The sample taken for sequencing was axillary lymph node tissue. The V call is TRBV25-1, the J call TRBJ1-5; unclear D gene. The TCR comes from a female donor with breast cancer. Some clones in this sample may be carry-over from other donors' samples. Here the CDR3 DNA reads TGTGCCAGCAGTGCTAGAGAAGATAGCAATCAGCCCCAGCATTTT. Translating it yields CASSAREDSNQPQHF.